These T cell receptor beta chains were read from a single sample in a study of patients and donors after allogeneic stem cell transplantation. Each CDR3 protein is one row after TCRdb ran MiXCR on the RT-PCR reads. This table has some 960,000 distinct CDR3 sequences, about 20% appearing once. Sequencing was performed on blood, either unsorted or a sorted T cell fraction (not recorded which). These receptor sequences come from a human donor who was either an allogeneic HSCT recipient or a stem cell or donor lymphocyte infusion donor (not recorded which). It is not recorded whose cells these are; they may come from a transplant donor. The CDR3 runs from the conserved cysteine through the conserved F or W. D genes are given only for firm matches. Some rows have no size entry. The others give once, few or many, or a class for an expanded clone.

D | size | J | V | DNA | CDR3
NA | few | TRBJ1-3 | TRBV20-1 | TGCAGTGCTACCCGGGACGGTGGAAACACCATATATTTT | CSATRDGGNTIYF
NA | few | TRBJ2-3 | TRBV20-1 | TGCAGTGCTAGAAGAGGGGTACGCGGGAGCACAGATACGCAGTATTTT | CSARRGVRGSTDTQYF
NA | NA | TRBJ2-3 | TRBV9 | TGTGCCAGCAGCTCCCCGAAGTCAGATACGCAGTATTTT | CASSSPKSDTQYF
NA | NA | TRBJ1-2 | TRBV2 | TGTGCCAGCTTTAAGGAGGGGGTCTATGGCTACACCTTC | CASFKEGVYGYTF
NA | NA | TRBJ1-1 | TRBV15 | TGTGCCACCAGCAGAGATGATGGGAACACTGAAGCTTTCTTT | CATSRDDGNTEAFF
NA | NA | TRBJ1-5 | TRBV27 | TGTGCCAGCAGTTTTTACCCTGATAGCAATCAGCCCCAGCATTTT | CASSFYPDSNQPQHF
NA | NA | TRBJ1-1 | TRBV12-3/TRBV12-4 | TGTGCCAGCAGTTATTTGGAGACTGAAGCTTTCTTT | CASSYLETEAFF
NA | few | TRBJ1-6 | TRBV4-3 | TGCGCCAGCAGCCAAGTCGGACAGACATATAATTCACCCCTCCACTTT | CASSQVGQTYNSPLHF
NA | NA | TRBJ1-1 | TRBV27 | TGTGCCAGCAGTGGGAATGGTGACACTGAAGCTTTCTTT | CASSGNGDTEAFF
NA | once | TRBJ1-1 | TRBV25-1 | TGTGCCAGCAGGCAACAGCGTACGGGTGAAGCTTTCTTT | CASRQQRTGEAFF
NA | few | TRBJ2-1 | TRBV20-1 | TGCAGTGCTAGGGACAGAGTAAAGGGTGAGCAGTTCTTC | CSARDRVKGEQFF
TRBD2 | few | TRBJ2-1 | TRBV6-2/TRBV6-3 | TGTGCCAGCAGTTACTCGAGGGATGGACTAGCGGGAACAAGCTCCTACAATGAGCAGTTCTTC | CASSYSRDGLAGTSSYNEQFF
TRBD2 | NA | TRBJ2-4 | TRBV9 | TGTGCCAGCAGCCCAAGGGTACTAGCGGGAGGTGGGACCAAAAACATTCAGTACTTC | CASSPRVLAGGGTKNIQYF
NA | few | TRBJ2-5 | TRBV5-1 | TGCGCCAGCAGCTCCCCGGGGGCGGAGACCCAGTACTTC | CASSSPGAETQYF
NA | NA | TRBJ1-1 | TRBV6-1 | TGTGCCAGCGGGGGGGGGATGTACACTGAAGCTTTCTTT | CASGGGMYTEAFF
TRBD2 | few | TRBJ2-7 | TRBV3-1 | TGTGCCAGCAGCCCAAGGGCAGGGAGGGACTACGAGCAGTACTTC | CASSPRAGRDYEQYF
TRBD1 | NA | TRBJ1-1 | TRBV3-1 | TGTGCCAGCAGCCATCGGACAGGGGGACGGAACACTGAAGCTTTCTTT | CASSHRTGGRNTEAFF
NA | few | TRBJ2-3 | TRBV6-5 | TGTGCCACCACTCGAGAGAAGGCGCAGTATTTT | CATTREKAQYF
NA | few | TRBJ2-7 | TRBV4-3 | TGCGCCAGCAGCCAAGCTAGAGGACAAGCCTACGAGCAGTACTTC | CASSQARGQAYEQYF
TRBD2 | few | TRBJ2-1 | TRBV13 | TGTGCCAGCAGCTCCTACGGAGTAGCGGGGGCCCCCAGCTCCTACAATGAGCAGTTCTTC | CASSSYGVAGAPSSYNEQFF
TRBD1 | few | TRBJ1-2 | TRBV27 | TGTGCCAGCAGTAAAGACAGGGGCTTTACTAACTATGGCTACACCTTC | CASSKDRGFTNYGYTF
NA | few | TRBJ2-3 | TRBV10-3 | TGTGCCATCAGACAGGGAGGAGCAGATACGCAGTATTTT | CAIRQGGADTQYF
NA | few | TRBJ2-5 | TRBV5-5 | TGTGCCAGCAGCTTGCTCAGCCAAGAGACCCAGTACTTC | CASSLLSQETQYF
TRBD1 | few | TRBJ1-2 | TRBV5-6 | TGTGCCAGCAGCTTGTGGGCAGGGGGCCATGGCTACACCTTC | CASSLWAGGHGYTF
TRBD2 | NA | TRBJ2-2 | TRBV19 | TGTGCCAGTAGGGGGACTAGCGGGAAGGATGTCGCCGGGGAGCTGTTTTTT | CASRGTSGKDVAGELFF
NA | NA | TRBJ2-3 | TRBV11-2 | TGTGCCAGCAGCGTTAGGGAACGGACCCTTCTAGGCCTAGATACGCAGTATTTT | CASSVRERTLLGLDTQYF
TRBD1 | few | TRBJ2-3 | TRBV24-1 | TGTGCCACCAGTGATAACCGGGACAGGGGGGTCATGGATACGCAGTATTTT | CATSDNRDRGVMDTQYF
NA | few | TRBJ1-1 | TRBV4-2 | TGTGCCAGCAGCCCAACCCACCAGGGAACTGAAGCTTTCTTT | CASSPTHQGTEAFF
NA | few | TRBJ2-1 | TRBV4-1 | TGCGCCAGCAGCGACCTACAGGGCCCTGAGCAGTTCTTC | CASSDLQGPEQFF
TRBD1 | few | TRBJ1-2 | TRBV27 | TGTGCCAGCAGTTCACCGACAGGGAATGGCTACACCTTC | CASSSPTGNGYTF
NA | few | TRBJ1-2 | TRBV6-1 | TGTGCCAGCAGTGGTCGGAAGGGCCTTAACTATGGCTACACCTTC | CASSGRKGLNYGYTF
NA | NA | TRBJ2-7 | TRBV30 | TGTGCCTGGGGCTTGGGCGGATACGAGCAGTACTTC | CAWGLGGYEQYF
NA | few | TRBJ2-2 | TRBV29-1 | TGCAGCGGTCTGTCGGGACCCCACGCGAACACCGGGGAGCTGTTTTTT | CSGLSGPHANTGELFF
NA | NA | TRBJ2-5 | TRBV11-2 | TGTGCCAGCAGCCCTTGGGGGGGCCAGGGAGAGACCCAGTACTTC | CASSPWGGQGETQYF
NA | few | TRBJ2-2 | TRBV30 | TGTGCCTGGGACCGCGACGGGAACACCGGGGAGCTGTTTTTT | CAWDRDGNTGELFF
TRBD1 | NA | TRBJ2-1 | TRBV5-1 | TGCGCCAGCAGCTTGAACTGGGACAGCCCGAATAATGAGCAGTTCTTC | CASSLNWDSPNNEQFF
NA | many | TRBJ2-7 | TRBV12-3/TRBV12-4 | TGTGCCAGCAGTTACGGGGATGCCTACGAGCAGTACTTC | CASSYGDAYEQYF
TRBD1 | NA | TRBJ2-6 | TRBV5-6 | TGTGCCAGCAGCTTGGACAGGGGATATAATTCTGGGGCCAACGTCCTGACTTTC | CASSLDRGYNSGANVLTF
TRBD1 | few | TRBJ2-1 | TRBV19 | TGTGCCAGTATGCGACAGGGTGGTAGGAATGAGCAGTTCTTC | CASMRQGGRNEQFF
TRBD1 | few | TRBJ1-1 | TRBV19 | TGTGCCAGTAGTAAGGACAGGGAAAACACTGAAGCTTTCTTT | CASSKDRENTEAFF
NA | NA | TRBJ1-5 | TRBV12-3/TRBV12-4 | TGTGCCAGCACCGAAAACTGGAATAGCAATCAGCCCCAGCATTTT | CASTENWNSNQPQHF